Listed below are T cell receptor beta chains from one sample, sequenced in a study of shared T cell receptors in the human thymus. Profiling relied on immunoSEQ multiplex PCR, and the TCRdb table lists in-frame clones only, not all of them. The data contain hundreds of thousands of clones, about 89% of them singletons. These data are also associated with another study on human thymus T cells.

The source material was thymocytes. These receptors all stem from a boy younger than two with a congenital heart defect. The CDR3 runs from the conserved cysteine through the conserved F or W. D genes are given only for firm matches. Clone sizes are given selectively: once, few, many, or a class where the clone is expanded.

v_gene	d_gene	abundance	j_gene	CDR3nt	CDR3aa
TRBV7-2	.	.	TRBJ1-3	TGTGCCAGCAGCTTAGTGGGCTGTAGCTCTGGAAACACCATATATTTT	CASSLVGCSSGNTIYF
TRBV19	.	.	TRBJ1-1	TGTGCCAGTAGTCCCGGGGGGACCAAATTAGCTTTCTTT	CASSPGGTKLAFF
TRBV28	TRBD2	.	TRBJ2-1	TGTGCCAGCAGTTTTGGTCTAGCGGGCCTAAGCTCCTACAATGAGCAGTTCTTC	CASSFGLAGLSSYNEQFF
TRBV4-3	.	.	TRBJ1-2	TGCGCCAGCAGCCAAGGACACATAGATCCCTATGGCTACACCTTC	CASSQGHIDPYGYTF
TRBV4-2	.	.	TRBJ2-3	TGTGCCAGCAGCCAAGAGGGGCCCGAGATCACAGATACGCAGTATTTT	CASSQEGPEITDTQYF
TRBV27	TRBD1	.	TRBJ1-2	TGTGCCAGCAGTCACAGACAGGGGACGGGCGGCTACACCTTC	CASSHRQGTGGYTF
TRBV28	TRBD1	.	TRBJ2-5	TGTGCCAGCAGTTTAAAGGGGGCGGCTGTATGGACCCAGTACTTC	CASSLKGAAVWTQYF
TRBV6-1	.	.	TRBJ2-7	TGTGCCAGCAGTGATCTGGGACACCCACACTCCAAATCCTACGAGCAGTACTTC	CASSDLGHPHSKSYEQYF
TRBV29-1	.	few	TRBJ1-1	TGCAGCGTTGAGTGCGGCAACACTGAAGCTTTCTTT	CSVECGNTEAFF
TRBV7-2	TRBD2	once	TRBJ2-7	TGTGCCAGCAGCCCACGGGGGACTAGCGGGGTCCACGAGCAGTACTTC	CASSPRGTSGVHEQYF
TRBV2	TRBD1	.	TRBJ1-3	TGTGCCAGCCGAAGTTGGGGTAGGGACAGGGTGAACTCTGGAAACACCATATATTTT	CASRSWGRDRVNSGNTIYF
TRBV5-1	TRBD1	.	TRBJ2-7	TGCGCCAGCAGCTCCGGACAGGGCCCGTCGGAGCAGTACTTC	CASSSGQGPSEQYF
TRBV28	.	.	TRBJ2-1	TGTGCCACTCCCCCCAGGGTGGATTACAATGAGCAGTTCTTC	CATPPRVDYNEQFF
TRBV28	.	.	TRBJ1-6	TGTGCCAGCAGTCTCACGGGCAGGGGAGAGTCACCCCTCCACTTT	CASSLTGRGESPLHF
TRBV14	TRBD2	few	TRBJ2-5	TGTGCCAGCAGCCAAGACGCGCAGCGGGAGCTAACAGAGACCCAGTACTTC	CASSQDAQRELTETQYF
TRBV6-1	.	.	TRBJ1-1	TGTGCCAGCAAAATACCGGGGGGGAACACTGAAGCTTTCTTT	CASKIPGGNTEAFF
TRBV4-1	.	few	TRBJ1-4	TGCGCCAGCAGCCAAGAGGGTAGGGGTGAGAGTGAAAAACTGTTTTTT	CASSQEGRGESEKLFF
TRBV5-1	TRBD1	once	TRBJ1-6	TGCGCCAGCAGCTTGGGCCCCGGGACAGGGGATTCACCCCTCCACTTT	CASSLGPGTGDSPLHF
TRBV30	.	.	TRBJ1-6	TGTGCCTGGAGTGTACAACATGGGCGTTACAGGGTAGGCCCCTATAATTCACCCCTCCACTTT	CAWSVQHGRYRVGPYNSPLHF
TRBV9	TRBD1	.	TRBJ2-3	TGTGCCAGCAGCGTCCCCGTCGTGGGACAGGGGGAACTTACGCAGTATTTT	CASSVPVVGQGELTQYF
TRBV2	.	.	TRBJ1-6	TGTGCCAGCAGTGAAAGAGGGAATTCACCCCTCCACTTT	CASSERGNSPLHF
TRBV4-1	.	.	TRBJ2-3	TGCGCCAGCAGCCAAGGTAGTAGTCTTCCAGATACGCAGTATTTT	CASSQGSSLPDTQYF
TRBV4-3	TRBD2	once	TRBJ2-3	TGCGCCAGCAGCCATTCTAGCGGTGTCACAGATACGCAGTATTTT	CASSHSSGVTDTQYF
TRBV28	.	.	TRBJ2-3	TGTGCCAGCAGTTCAACTGGGGGCGCAGGAAAAAAAAGCACAGATACGCAGTATTTT	CASSSTGGAGKKSTDTQYF
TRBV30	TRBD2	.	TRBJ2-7	TGTGCCTGGAGCCCCGGGAGGGGACACTCCTACGAGCAGTACTTC	CAWSPGRGHSYEQYF
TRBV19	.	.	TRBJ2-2	TGTGCCAGTAGTATGATCGGCCACGAGGGATCCACCGGGGAGCTGTTTTTT	CASSMIGHEGSTGELFF
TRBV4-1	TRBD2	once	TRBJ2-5	TGCGCCAGCAGCCTCGGACTAGCAGAGACCCAGTACTTC	CASSLGLAETQYF
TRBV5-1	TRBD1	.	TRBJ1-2	TGCGCCAGCAGCTCTCGGACACAGGGGGCGAAAGGCTACACCTTC	CASSSRTQGAKGYTF
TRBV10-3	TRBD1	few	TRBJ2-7	TGTGCCATCAGTGAGTCAGTCGCGACAGGGCACGAGCAGTACTTC	CAISESVATGHEQYF
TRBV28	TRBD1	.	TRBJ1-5	TGTGCCAGCAGTTTATCTCCGACAGGGGGTGTTCAGCCCCAGCATTTT	CASSLSPTGGVQPQHF